Each of the 2 T cell receptor beta chains below was sequenced from the same sample in a study of cytomegalovirus exposure and HLA in healthy donors. The study ran its PCR with 60 Vbeta and 13 Jbeta primers. Profiling relied on immunoSEQ multiplex PCR, and the TCRdb table lists in-frame clones only, not all of them. The sample has about 95,000 clones, about 76% seen once. Material for sequencing was PBMCs. The receptors stem from a middle-aged woman in good health and CMV-seronegative.

This chain joins TRBV18 and TRBJ2-3; D remains ambiguous. V lost 1 base to trimming and J lost 0 bases, with 5 bases between them. The CDR3 length is 14 residues. Germline lookup yields CDR1 KGHSH and CDR2 LQKENI. The CDR3: CASSPLRSTDTQYF. The CDR3 DNA is TGTGCCAGCTCACCACTACGGAGCACAGATACGCAGTATTTT.

The rearrangement uses TRBV15 and TRBJ2-5; D is ambiguous. CDR3 length: 13 amino acids. CDR1 and CDR2 from the germline V gene are LNHNV and YYDKDF (reference sequence). Between the trimmed V and J ends, which lost 2 bases and 4 bases, there was a span of 8 bases. CDR3 residues: CATSRTSLETQYF. Here the CDR3 DNA reads TGTGCCACCAGCAGAACGAGTTTAGAGACCCAGTACTTC.